This T cell receptor beta chain derives from a study of T-cell reconstitution after alpha-beta-depleted transplantation in children. Unique molecular identifiers were incorporated when the TCRbeta library was constructed. TCRdb redid the calling of the PCR reads with MiXCR, one entry per CDR3 protein. The table lists about 160,000 distinct CDR3 sequences, around 10% of them singletons. The table lists this clonotype with many counts. Trimming removed 6 bases from V and 7 bases from J, with 13 bases in between. This CDR3 contains 12 residues. Germline V gene sequence: CDR1 SQVTM, CDR2 ANQGSEA. This receptor was taken from a boy between 2 and 10 years old with acute myeloid leukemia, due to receive a stem cell transplant. This rearrangement joins TRBV29-1 to TRBJ2-1; tentative D call: TRBD2 (6 bases). The specimen was PBMCs, collected before TCRalphabeta/CD19-depleted stem cell transplant. CDR3 in DNA: TGCAGCGTCAATGAGCGGGCTAATGAGCAGTTCTTC. Amino acids: CSVNERANEQFF.